The T cell receptor beta chain under discussion was sequenced for a study of blood T cell repertoires in COVID-19 (dated by TCRdb to the early 2020s). For context, the study as a whole: The collaborator samples originated in the United States, Italy and Spain and spanned the acute and convalescent phases of COVID-19. Nearly every sample came with metadata listing a de-identified subject ID, COVID-19 status, age in years and sex. The samples were drawn from two sources: the first 160 participants of the ongoing ImmuneRACE study, and fewer than 1,500 subjects contributed by 6 global collaborators. The prospective study material was composed of cDNA or gDNA derived from T cells, B-cell-depleted T cells, or PBMCs. Where HLA class I and class II types were available, the types were taken from metadata supplied by the sample provider, not from assay-based typing. A freely available public database, intended as a resource for researchers studying the immune response to SARS-CoV-2, is where the repertoires were released. Deeply sampled blood TCRbeta repertoires from subjects exposed to, actively infected with, or recovered from COVID-19 were included in the dataset. Results and caveats for the whole study, not just this receptor: The amount of clinical and demographic metadata varied by source and participant and was provided uncurated.

V drops 7 bases and J drops 1 base, leaving 12 bases in between. The CDR3 runs 13 amino acids, cysteine and phenylalanine included. This entry keeps only the CDR3 DNA: 39 bases, framed from base 1. In the germline V gene, CDR1 corresponds to SGHRS and CDR2 to YFSETQ. TCRbeta CDR3 regions were amplified from genomic DNA using the immunoSEQ Assay, a bias-controlled multiplex PCR. The authors processed their data as follows. The number of nucleated cells in each sample was estimated by amplification of reference gene primers within the assay. To quantify the absolute abundance of each unique TCRbeta CDR3 rearrangement, sequence reads were collapsed and filtered. For each sample, productive Simpson clonality was calculated as the square root of Simpson's diversity index over productive rearrangements. The table comes from immuneACCESS by way of TCRdb, which keeps in-frame sequences with V and J called. Part of the clones is missing from these tables; in studies checked, under half for an unresolved V gene and the rest for unknown reasons. V and J calls and clone size come straight from that table; D and trimming were deduced from the DNA. The sample contains roughly 160,000 clones, about 86% of them found a single time. The ten largest clones capture approximately 7% of the sample.

About this clone: Its binding antigen is unknown. Per-base qualities were not stored, and no clone one base away is much larger.

Collaborating institutions collected whole blood in K2EDTA tubes following their own protocols. For TCRbeta analysis, collaborators shipped samples in one of three forms: frozen whole blood, isolated PBMCs, or DNA extracted from either of those sample types. The sequence joins TRBV5-1 to TRBJ2-7, with TRBD1 tentatively as D gene (6 bases match). The clonotype comes from a man aged 45-60 years with active or convalescent COVID-19. The sequenced material came from peripheral blood. CDR3 protein: CASSTGPSYEQYF. The DNA is TGCGCCAGCTCGACAGGCCCATCCTACGAGCAGTACTTC. The full variable domain, with segments outside the CDR3 supplied by the reference TRBV5-1 and TRBJ2-7 proteins, appears as KAGVTQTPRYLIKTRGQQVTLSCSPISGHRSVSWYQQTPGQGLQFLFEYFSETQRNKGNFPGRFSGRQFSNSRSEMNVSTLELGDSALYLCASSTGPSYEQYFGPGTRLTVT.